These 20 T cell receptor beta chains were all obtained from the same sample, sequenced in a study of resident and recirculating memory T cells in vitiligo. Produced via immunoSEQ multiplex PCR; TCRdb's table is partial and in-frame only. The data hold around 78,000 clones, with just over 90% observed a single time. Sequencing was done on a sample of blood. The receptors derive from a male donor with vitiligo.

Written as DNA, the CDR3 is TGTGCCAGCCTGCGGTGGCAGGGGGCGCGGGTTGGCAATCAGCCCCAGCATTTT. Residues: CASLRWQGARVGNQPQHF. The chain couples TRBV21-1 to TRBJ1-5; the D call TRBD1 from the table was never checked on the DNA. TRBV21-1 is given as a pseudogene. The CDR3 runs 18 residues.

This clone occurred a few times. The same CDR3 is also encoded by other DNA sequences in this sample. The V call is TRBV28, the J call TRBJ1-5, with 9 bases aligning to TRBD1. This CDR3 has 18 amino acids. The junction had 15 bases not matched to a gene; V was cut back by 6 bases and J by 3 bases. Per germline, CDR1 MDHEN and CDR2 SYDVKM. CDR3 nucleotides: TGTGCCAGCAGCCTTACCCCATGGACAGGGGCTTTCAATCAGCCCCAGCATTTT. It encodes CASSLTPWTGAFNQPQHF.

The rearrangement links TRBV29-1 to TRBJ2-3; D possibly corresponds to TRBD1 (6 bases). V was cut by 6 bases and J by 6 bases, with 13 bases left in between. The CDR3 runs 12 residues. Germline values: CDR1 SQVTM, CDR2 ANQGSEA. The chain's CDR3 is CSVRTAFDTQYF. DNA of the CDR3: TGCAGCGTGCGGACAGCATTCGATACGCAGTATTTT.

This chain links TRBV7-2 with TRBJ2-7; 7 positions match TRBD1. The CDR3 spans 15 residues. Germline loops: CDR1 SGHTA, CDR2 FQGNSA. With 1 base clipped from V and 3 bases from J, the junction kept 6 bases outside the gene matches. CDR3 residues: CASSLVGSGGYEQYF. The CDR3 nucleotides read TGTGCCAGCAGCTTAGTGGGGTCAGGGGGCTACGAGCAGTACTTC.

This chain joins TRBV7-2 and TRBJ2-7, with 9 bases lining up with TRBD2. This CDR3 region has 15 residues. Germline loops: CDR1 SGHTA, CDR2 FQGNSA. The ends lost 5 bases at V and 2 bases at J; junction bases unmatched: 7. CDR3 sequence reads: CASSPFSGRTYEQYF. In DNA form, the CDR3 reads TGTGCCAGCAGCCCTTTTAGCGGGAGAACCTACGAGCAGTACTTC.

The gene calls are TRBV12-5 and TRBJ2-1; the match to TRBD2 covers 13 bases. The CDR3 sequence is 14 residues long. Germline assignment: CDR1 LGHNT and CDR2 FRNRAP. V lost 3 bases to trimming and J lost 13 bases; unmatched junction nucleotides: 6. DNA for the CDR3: TGTGCTAGTGGTTTAGGGACTAGCGGGAAAAGTCAGTTCTTC. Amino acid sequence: CASGLGTSGKSQFF. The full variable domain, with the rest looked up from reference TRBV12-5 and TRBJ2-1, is DARVTQTPRHKVTEMGQEVTMRCQPILGHNTVFWYRQTMMQGLELLAYFRNRAPLDDSGMPKDRFSAEMPDATLATLKIQPSEPRDSAVYFCASGLGTSGKSQFFGPGTRLTVL.

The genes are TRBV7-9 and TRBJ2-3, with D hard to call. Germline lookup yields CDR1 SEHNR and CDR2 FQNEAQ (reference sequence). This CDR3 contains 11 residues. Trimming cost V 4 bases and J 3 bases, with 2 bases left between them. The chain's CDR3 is CASSSTDTQYF. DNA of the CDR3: TGTGCCAGCAGCTCTACAGATACGCAGTATTTT.

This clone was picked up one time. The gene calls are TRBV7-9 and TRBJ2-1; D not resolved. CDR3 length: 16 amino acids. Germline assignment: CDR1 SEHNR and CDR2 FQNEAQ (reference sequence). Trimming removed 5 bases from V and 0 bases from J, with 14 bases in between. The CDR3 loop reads CASSAKRRISYNEQFF. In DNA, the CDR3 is TGTGCCAGCAGCGCCAAGAGGCGTATCTCCTACAATGAGCAGTTCTTC.

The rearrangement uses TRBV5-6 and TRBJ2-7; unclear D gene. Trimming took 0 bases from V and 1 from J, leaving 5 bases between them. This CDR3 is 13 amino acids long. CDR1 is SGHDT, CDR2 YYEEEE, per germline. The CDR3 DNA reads TGTGCCAGCAGCTTGGGGAGATCCTACGAGCAGTACTTC. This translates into CASSLGRSYEQYF.

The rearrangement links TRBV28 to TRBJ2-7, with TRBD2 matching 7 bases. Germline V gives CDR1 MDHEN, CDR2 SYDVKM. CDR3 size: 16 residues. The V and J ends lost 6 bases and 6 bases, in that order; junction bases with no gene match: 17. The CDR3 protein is CASSTPRGGALGEQYF. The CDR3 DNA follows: TGTGCCAGCAGCACCCCACGGGGAGGGGCCCTAGGCGAGCAGTACTTC.

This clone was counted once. The CDR3 coding sequence is TGTGCCAGCAGCGTCGAAGGCGGGAGGGCCGGCTACGAGCAGTACTTC. It translates to CASSVEGGRAGYEQYF. The chain couples TRBV9 to TRBJ2-7; 9 bases line up with TRBD2. With V trimmed by 2 bases and J by 3 bases, 9 bases remained unmatched. Germline-derived CDR1 and CDR2 are SGDLS and YYNGEE. The CDR3 is 16 residues long.

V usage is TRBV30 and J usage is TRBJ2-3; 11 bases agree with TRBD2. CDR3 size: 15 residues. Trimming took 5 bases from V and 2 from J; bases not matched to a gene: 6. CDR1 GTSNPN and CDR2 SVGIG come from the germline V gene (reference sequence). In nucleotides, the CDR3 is TGTGCCTGGGCCATAGCGGGAGGGCCCACAGATACGCAGTATTTT. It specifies CAWAIAGGPTDTQYF.

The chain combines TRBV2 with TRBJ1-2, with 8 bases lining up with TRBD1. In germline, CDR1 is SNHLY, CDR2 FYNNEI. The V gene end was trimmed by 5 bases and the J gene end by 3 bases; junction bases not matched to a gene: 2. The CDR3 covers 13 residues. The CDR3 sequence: CASSTDRDYGYTF. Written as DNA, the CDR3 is TGTGCCAGCAGTACGGACAGGGACTATGGCTACACCTTC.

The CDR3 bases are TGTGCCAGCAGCGACCCTGGCGGGAGCTCCTACGAGCAGTACTTC. Its translation is CASSDPGGSSYEQYF. V usage is TRBV4-2 and J usage is TRBJ2-7; 7 nucleotides match TRBD2. Trimming cost V 5 bases and J 0 bases; bases outside gene matches: 7. The CDR3 length is 15 residues. Germline lookup yields CDR1 LGHNA and CDR2 YNFKEQ.

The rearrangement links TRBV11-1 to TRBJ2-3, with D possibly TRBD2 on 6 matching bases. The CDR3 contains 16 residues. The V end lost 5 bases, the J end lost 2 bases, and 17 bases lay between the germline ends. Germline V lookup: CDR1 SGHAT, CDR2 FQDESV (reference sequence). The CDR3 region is CASSPWGSGYTDTQYF. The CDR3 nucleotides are TGTGCCAGCAGCCCCTGGGGTAGCGGCTACACAGATACGCAGTATTTT.

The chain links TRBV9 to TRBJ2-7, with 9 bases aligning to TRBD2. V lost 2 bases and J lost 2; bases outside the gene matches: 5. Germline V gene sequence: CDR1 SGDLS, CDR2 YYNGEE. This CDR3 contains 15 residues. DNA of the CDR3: TGTGCCAGCAGCGTTGGTAGCGGGAGCGCCTACGAGCAGTACTTC. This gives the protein CASSVGSGSAYEQYF. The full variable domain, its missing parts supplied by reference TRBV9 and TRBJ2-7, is DSGVTQTPKHLITATGQRVTLRCSPRSGDLSVYWYQQSLDQGLQFLIQYYNGEERAKGNILERFSAQQFPDLHSELNLSSLELGDSALYFCASSVGSGSAYEQYFGPGTRLTVT.

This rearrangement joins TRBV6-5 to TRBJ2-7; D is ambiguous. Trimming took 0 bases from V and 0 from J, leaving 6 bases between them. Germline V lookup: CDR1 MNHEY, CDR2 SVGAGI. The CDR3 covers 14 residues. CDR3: CASSYSYSSYEQYF. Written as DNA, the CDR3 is TGTGCCAGCAGTTACTCGTATAGCTCCTACGAGCAGTACTTC.

DNA for the CDR3: TGTGCCAGCAGCCAAGCGACAGTGAGCTCTGGAAACACCATATATTTT. Translated: CASSQATVSSGNTIYF. The genes are TRBV4-2 and TRBJ1-3, with D perhaps TRBD1 (5 bases). Germline V gives CDR1 LGHNA, CDR2 YNFKEQ. This CDR3 contains 16 residues. With 1 base removed from V and 0 bases from J, the gap between germline ends came to 10 bases.

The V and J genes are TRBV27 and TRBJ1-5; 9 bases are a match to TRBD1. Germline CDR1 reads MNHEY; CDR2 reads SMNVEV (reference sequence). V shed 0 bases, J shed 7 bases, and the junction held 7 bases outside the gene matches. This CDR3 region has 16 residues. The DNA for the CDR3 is TGTGCCAGCAGTTTATCGAGGGACAGGGTTAAACAGCCCCAGCATTTT. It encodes CASSLSRDRVKQPQHF.

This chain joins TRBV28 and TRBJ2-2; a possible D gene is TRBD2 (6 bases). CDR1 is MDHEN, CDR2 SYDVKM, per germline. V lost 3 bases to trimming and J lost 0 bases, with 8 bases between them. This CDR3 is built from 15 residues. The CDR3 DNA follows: TGTGCCAGCAGTTTCGGGGGACCGAACACCGGGGAGCTGTTTTTT. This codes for CASSFGGPNTGELFF.